This T cell receptor beta chain was identified during a study of beta chain features in type 1 diabetes. Study results and caveats: Among patients, naive, central memory and Treg TCRB repertoires appeared more similar than among healthy donors. With patients and controls alike, PCR might favor shorter templates to an equal degree.

The length of the CDR3 is 13 residues. From germline, CDR1 is SGHTA and CDR2 FQGNSA. This clone has a count of ten or more. Its antigen is still unknown. The junction differs from germline at one of its ends, possibly a read error. Sequencing targeted expressed TCRB transcripts, as all isolated RNA had been reverse transcribed. The method was immunoSEQ multiplex PCR; TCRdb's version includes in-frame clones alone and lacks a portion of them. This sample has 200,000 to 250,000 clones, with over 8.5% found just once. The TCR was taken from a woman aged 18 to 35 in good health. The V gene is TRBV7-2, the J gene TRBJ1-2; a weak D match, TRBD1 (6 bases). Sequencing used naive CD4+ T cells from blood. DNA of the CDR3: TGTGCCAGCACCTTAACAGGGCACTATGGCTACACCTTC. It is translated as CASTLTGHYGYTF.